This T cell receptor beta chain came from a study of shared clonotypes between healthy human individuals (dated by TCRdb to 2018 to 2021). Describing the broader study: The cohort comprised two women and a few men aged 18 to 49 years. Different laboratories and diverse techniques were used to prepare libraries and sequence TCR repertoires, to increase sequencing depth and limit assay-specific biases. Blood TCR repertoires of about five healthy adults were deeply sequenced to estimate repertoire size and the extent of clonotype sharing between individuals. Per donor, leukapheresis produced somewhere between about 0.85 and 9.5 billion PBMCs. For each donor, CD4 naive and CD4 memory were each given three plates, CD8 naive was given two plates, and CD8 memory was given one plate. What the research found in general, with its limitations: Larger estimated clonotype richness was generally found for naive subsets than for memory subsets. Pairwise subsampling indicated that sequencing depth was expected to affect the degree of clonotype sharing among donors. When a handful of donors were compared, the shared fraction of clonotypes was about 5.2% for naive CD4, roughly 3.3% for naive CD8, 2.3% for memory CD4, and roughly 0.4% for memory CD8. Compared with non-shared clonotypes, clonotypes shared by all four sorted-subset donors had higher generation probabilities. Because the study included a small number of donors, the genetic and exposure-history diversity represented was limited. Even with the large sequencing depth, rarefaction of the sorted-subset datasets indicated that sequencing was incomplete. Sampling was restricted to blood, and TCR repertoires in tissue are likely to differ from TCR repertoires in blood.

CD8 naive samples consisted of CD45RO-negative cells that were positively selected for CCR7, yielding a CD45RA+CCR7+ population without TemRA cells. Donors were healthy HIV-negative adults with no recently reported acute infections or vaccinations. Only Caucasian adults living in Nashville, Tennessee, USA were represented among the donors. Blood was obtained by leukapheresis, after which PBMCs were separated by Ficoll-Histopaque density gradient centrifugation and cryopreserved in liquid nitrogen vapor phase. Analytical flow cytometry was used to check the purity and quantity of every magnetically sorted T cell population. Each sorted fraction had its genomic DNA isolated and then quantified by UV absorbance on a Nanodrop 2000c. The CDR3 runs 13 residues from the cysteine to the phenylalanine. The DNA shown is the 39-base CDR3, in frame from base 1. CDR1 and CDR2, per the germline V gene, are MNHNS and SASEGT. Cut back by 3 bases and 4 bases, the V and J ends lie 7 bases apart.

Using the deep immunoSEQ assay, TCR CDR3 regions were amplified from genomic DNA by multiplex PCR. For each cell subset, the extracted genomic DNA was distributed evenly across all wells of several immunoSEQ 96-well plates, and each plate served as one replicate. For sorted subsets, each replicate PCR was loaded with about 0.2 ug genomic DNA, equivalent to 30,000 or so T cell genomes. Purified libraries were quantified with a Qubit 3.0 fluorometer, sized on a Bioanalyzer 2100, and re-quantified with the KAPA Library Quantification kit. Every immunoSEQ 96-well plate was sequenced on a dedicated single-read 150-cycle Illumina NextSeq 550 flow cell. On the study's bioinformatics: The immunoSEQ output contained only junctional sequences without quality scores, so filtering could not match that applied to full-length reads. Sequences were annotated with PyIR, a Python wrapper for IgBLAST v1.9, using IMGT germline references to assign V/J genes and CDR3. Reads with weak V/J assignments (E-value above 1e-6), missing CDR3, stop codons, out-of-frame junctions, or ambiguous translated residues were removed. V3J clonotypes were defined by identical inferred V gene, J gene, and CDR3 amino acid sequence. Percentage overlap between repertoires was computed as shared unique clonotypes divided by the size of the smaller repertoire. Richness of each repertoire was evaluated using RTK rarefaction, the Chao1 estimator, and Recon v2.1 estimates of unobserved clonotypes. For all TCRbeta clonotypes obtained by the gDNA method from several donors, generation probabilities were computed with OLGA. In its TCRdb copy, this immuneACCESS table keeps in-frame sequences only and misses some clones. Where compared with another copy, unresolved V genes explain less than half of these, and the others have no known cause. The V and J calls and clone size come from that table; D and trimming were worked out from the DNA. The sample table lists about 2,100,000 clones, about 93% of them with a count of one. The ten largest account for around 1.7% of the sample.

In regard to this clone: Its specific antigen is unknown. It has no much larger one-base neighbor in the sample; base qualities were not kept.

This TCR was recovered from a man aged 18-30 years in good health. Some clones in this sample may be carry-over from other donors' samples. Material: naive CD8+ T cells from PBMCs. Per the publication, the cell subset or site label means: CD45RA+CCR7+. The sequence joins TRBV6-1 to TRBJ1-5; no confident D gene assignment can be made. CDR3 sequence: CASSDWGNQPQHF. The base sequence is TGTGCCAGCAGTGATTGGGGTAATCAGCCCCAGCATTTT.